One sample yielded the 32 T cell receptor beta chains listed below, sequenced in a study of T cells in women clearing cervical HPV infection. Generated by immunoSEQ multiplex PCR, the TCRdb table keeps only in-frame clones and is missing some. Seen in this sample are about 16,000 clones; the ten most common clones hold 7.2%. What was sequenced was blood buffy coat. The receptors stem from a woman between 18 and 70 years old with a cervical HPV16 infection that either progressed to CIN3+ or cleared (not recorded which).

Remarks on this clone: The read falls 3 residues short of the CDR3 end, and the missing part is taken from the germline J gene. This chain links TRBV28 with TRBJ1-4; the D gene is possibly TRBD1 (5 bases). Per germline, CDR1 MDHEN and CDR2 SYDVKM. V lost 10 bases and J lost 8, with 14 bases in between. This CDR3 comprises 12 residues. CDR3 amino acids: CAIRDFGEKLFF. The sequenced CDR3 bases are TGTGCCATACGGGACTTTGGGGAAAAA.

Details on this clone: The DNA ends 3 residues before the CDR3 does, and the rest of the CDR3 is filled in from the germline J gene. This chain connects TRBV20-1 to TRBJ2-2; 11 bases are a match to TRBD2. The CDR3 totals 14 residues. The V and J ends lost 4 bases and 3 bases, in that order; junction bases with no gene match: 1. Germline V gene lookup returns CDR1 DFQATT and CDR2 SNEGSKA (reference sequence). The sequenced CDR3 bases are TGCAGTGCTACGGGACTAGCGGACACCGGGGAG. Translation: CSATGLADTGE. In full, the CDR3 reads CSATGLADTGELFF.

In the case of this clone: The read ends 3 residues early relative to the CDR3; the germline J gene fills the gap. The chain is built from TRBV6-1 and TRBJ1-5; no definite D call. CDR1 and CDR2 (germline): MNHNS, SASEGT. V dropped 2 bases and J dropped 4 bases, with 6 bases sitting between them. This CDR3 is built from 13 residues. The CDR3 is CASSESGNQPQHF. Incomplete CDR3 DNA: TGTGCCAGCAGTGAATCGGGTAATCAGCCC.

Note on this clone: The read is 3 residues too short to cover the CDR3 end, so that end is filled in from the germline J gene. The J gene is TRBJ1-6, the V gene TRBV19; 9 nucleotides agree with TRBD1. The CDR3 consists of 13 residues. CDR1 and CDR2 from the germline V gene are LNHDA and SQIVND (reference sequence). CDR3 DNA, as far as it was read: TGTGCCAGCTCGACAGGGGGGACAGGGACC. This encodes CASSTGGTGT. The full-length CDR3 reads as CASSTGGTGTLHF. The full variable domain, rest sourced from reference TRBV19 and TRBJ1-6, is DGGITQSPKYLFRKEGQNVTLSCEQNLNHDAMYWYRQDPGQGLRLIYYSQIVNDFQKGDIAEGYSVSREKKESFPLTVTSAQKNPTAFYLCASSTGGTGTLHFGNGTRLTVT.

Comment on this clone: The read terminates 3 residues before the CDR3 end, so the remaining end is supplied by the germline J gene. This rearrangement joins TRBV20-1 to TRBJ2-5, with 10 bases matching TRBD1. Germline assignment: CDR1 DFQATT and CDR2 SNEGSKA (reference sequence). The CDR3 sequence is 15 residues long. With V trimmed by 5 bases and J by 5 bases, 11 bases remained unmatched. The sequenced CDR3 bases are TGCAGTGCTTATCCGGGACAGGGGCTCGGGGAGACC. This translates into CSAYPGQGLGET. The CDR3, in full, reads CSAYPGQGLGETQYF.

With regard to this clone: The observed sequence ends 3 residues before the CDR3 terminus, with the missing tail filled in from the germline J gene. The chain joins TRBV28 to TRBJ2-3, with D hard to call. The CDR3 is made up of 12 amino acids. Germline V gene lookup returns CDR1 MDHEN and CDR2 SYDVKM. V lost 7 bases and J lost 3, with 8 bases in between. The CDR3 bases that were read are TGTGCCAGCACCCAATTTACAGATACG. It translates to CASTQFTDT. The whole CDR3 sequence is CASTQFTDTQYF.

Turning to this clone: Read sequence stops 3 residues before the CDR3 end, and the germline J gene provides the missing end. The chain employs TRBV5-1 and TRBJ1-5; D uncertain. CDR1 SGHRS and CDR2 YFSETQ come from the germline V gene. Trimming shortened V by 0 bases and J by 0 bases, and 7 bases separated the two germline ends. The CDR3 runs 15 residues. The CDR3 loop is CASSLAGRSNQPQHF. The DNA read from the CDR3 is TGCGCCAGCAGCTTGGCGGGTCGTAGCAATCAGCCC.

As for this clone: The read is 3 residues too short to cover the CDR3 end, so that end is filled in from the germline J gene. J is TRBJ2-5 and V is TRBV19; TRBD2 matches at 10 bases. V lost 3 bases to trimming and J lost 3 bases; unmatched junction nucleotides: 4. CDR1 is LNHDA, CDR2 SQIVND, per germline (reference sequence). The CDR3 loop spans 15 amino acids. The CDR3 DNA, read in part, is TGTGCCAGTAGTATTGCCAGCGGGGGGGAAGAGACC. It yields the protein CASSIASGGEET. The whole CDR3 protein reads CASSIASGGEETQYF.

The CDR3 sequence: CASSSLRGDRGNGYTF. CDR3 DNA, as far as it was read: TGTGCCAGCAGTTCCCTTAGGGGGGACAGGGGGAATGGC. The chain carries TRBV28 and TRBJ1-2; 11 bases are shared with TRBD1. The read terminates 3 residues ahead of where the CDR3 ends, so the germline J gene completes it. Germline CDR1 MDHEN, CDR2 SYDVKM. The CDR3 consists of 16 residues. The J segment lost 6 bases and the V segment lost 4 bases, leaving 10 bases of the junction unmatched.

For this clone: Read data end 3 residues before the CDR3 end; the end is taken from the germline J gene. V and J are TRBV6-1 and TRBJ1-4, with D tentatively TRBD1 (5 bases). Between the trimmed V and J ends, which lost 4 bases and 8 bases, there was a span of 17 bases. Germline CDR1 reads MNHNS; CDR2 reads SASEGT. The CDR3 loop spans 15 amino acids. Incomplete CDR3 DNA: TGTGCCAGCAGTGCTCAAACAGGATTAGACGAAAAA. Its protein is CASSAQTGLDEK. The CDR3, in full, reads CASSAQTGLDEKLFF.

A remark on this clone: The CDR3 end lies 3 residues beyond the end of the read and is filled in from the germline J gene. The genes are TRBV19 and TRBJ2-7; D possibly corresponds to TRBD2 (5 bases). Looked up from germline, CDR1 is LNHDA and CDR2 is SQIVND (reference sequence). Trimming pared 1 base from V and 6 bases from J, leaving 16 bases between. The CDR3 is 15 amino acids. The DNA read from the CDR3 is TGTGCCAGTAGTATAGGCAGGTGGGCGGGTAGCGAG. This sequence encodes CASSIGRWAGSE. Given in full, the CDR3 is CASSIGRWAGSEQYF.

Note on this clone: The read halts 3 residues ahead of the CDR3 end, with the missing end drawn from the germline J gene. This chain links TRBV2 with TRBJ1-2; D remains unclear. Trimming took off 4 bases at V and 4 bases at J, with 7 bases between the two ends. The germline V gene encodes CDR1 SNHLY and CDR2 FYNNEI. The CDR3 has 12 residues. CDR3 bases read: TGTGCCAGCAGTGGGCAAACCTATGGC. This translates into CASSGQTYG. The whole CDR3 sequence is CASSGQTYGYTF.

Comment on this clone: The read ends 3 residues shy of where the CDR3 ends; the end is completed using the germline J gene. The genes are TRBV6-2 or TRBV6-3 and TRBJ1-5; a possible D gene is TRBD1 (6 bases). V lost 6 bases and J lost 3, with 15 bases in between. Germline lookup yields CDR1 MNHEY and CDR2 SVGEGT. The CDR3 spans 15 residues. The DNA read from the CDR3 is TGTGCCAGCAGCCTTTCCAACAGGGTCAATCAGCCC. The encoded protein is CASSLSNRVNQP. The CDR3 reads in full as CASSLSNRVNQPQHF.

Turning to this clone: The read stops 3 residues short of the end of the CDR3; the missing end is completed from the germline J gene. This rearrangement joins TRBV5-1 to TRBJ1-5; a weak D match, TRBD1 (6 bases). Germline-derived CDR1 and CDR2 are SGHRS and YFSETQ. The length of the CDR3 is 15 residues. Trimming shortened V by 2 bases and J by 4 bases, and 13 bases separated the two germline ends. The CDR3 sequence: CASSFLPGENQPQHF. The DNA read from the CDR3 is TGCGCCAGCAGCTTCCTCCCAGGGGAGAATCAGCCC.

Regarding this clone: The CDR3 extends 3 residues past the end of the read, so its final part is completed from the germline J gene. The chain recombines TRBV28 with TRBJ2-7; 10 nucleotides align to TRBD1. The CDR3 sequence is 16 residues long. The trim removed 5 bases at V and 6 bases at J, leaving 13 bases unmatched. Germline V lookup: CDR1 MDHEN, CDR2 SYDVKM. CDR3 sequence: CASSPQGQGVFSEQYF. Incomplete CDR3 DNA: TGTGCCAGCAGTCCCCAAGGACAGGGGGTATTCTCCGAG.

In the case of this clone: The read falls 3 residues short of the CDR3 end, and the missing part is taken from the germline J gene. The V call is TRBV19, the J call TRBJ1-5; 7 bases fit TRBD1. Trimming cost V 8 bases and J 3 bases; bases outside gene matches: 4. The germline CDR1 and CDR2 sequences are LNHDA and SQIVND (reference sequence). CDR3 length: 13 amino acids. The part of the CDR3 DNA that was read is TGTGCCAGTCAGGACAGGCCCAATCAGCCC. This sequence encodes CASQDRPNQP. The full-length CDR3 reads as CASQDRPNQPQHF. Full variable domain (remainder filled in from reference TRBV19 and TRBJ1-5): DGGITQSPKYLFRKEGQNVTLSCEQNLNHDAMYWYRQDPGQGLRLIYYSQIVNDFQKGDIAEGYSVSREKKESFPLTVTSAQKNPTAFYLCASQDRPNQPQHFGDGTRLSIL.

Worth noting for this clone: The sequenced fragment ends 3 residues before the CDR3 boundary, so the rest is inferred from the germline J gene. The chain is built from TRBV5-1 and TRBJ2-1, with 14 positions matching TRBD2. CDR3 length: 17 residues. Germline V gives CDR1 SGHRS, CDR2 YFSETQ. Trimming removed 0 bases from V and 6 bases from J; junction bases left unmatched: 5. The CDR3 sequence: CASSLAQTSGGANEQFF. The sequenced part of the CDR3 DNA is TGCGCCAGCAGCTTGGCCCAGACTAGCGGGGGGGCCAATGAG.

CDR3 residues: CASSGGVYGELFF. The covered CDR3 bases are TGTGCCAGTAGCGGGGGGGTTTACGGGGAG. The chain joins TRBV19 to TRBJ2-2; TRBD2 matches at 8 bases. The observed sequence ends 3 residues before the CDR3 terminus, with the missing tail filled in from the germline J gene. The V and J ends lost 6 bases and 7 bases, in that order; junction bases with no gene match: 4. The CDR3 has 13 amino acids. Germline loops: CDR1 LNHDA, CDR2 SQIVND (reference sequence).

As concerns this clone: The CDR3 goes on 3 residues after the read ends, and that part is filled in from the germline J gene. The V and J genes are TRBV4-2 and TRBJ1-4; D is ambiguous. V dropped 0 bases and J dropped 2 bases, with 7 bases sitting between them. CDR1 and CDR2 from the germline V gene are LGHNA and YNFKEQ. The CDR3 consists of 15 residues. Incomplete CDR3 DNA: TGTGCCAGCAGCCAAGATCACGGGACTAATGAAAAA. The encoded protein is CASSQDHGTNEK. The whole CDR3 reads CASSQDHGTNEKLFF.

As to this clone: The read ends 3 residues shy of where the CDR3 ends; the end is completed using the germline J gene. The chain links TRBV7-3 to TRBJ1-2, with D tentatively TRBD1 (5 bases). There are 16 residues in the CDR3. Looked up from germline, CDR1 is SGHTA and CDR2 is FQGTGA. V was cut by 1 base and J by 4 bases, with 16 bases left in between. The CDR3 loop is CASSLRGGVPSYGYTF. The part of the CDR3 DNA that was read is TGTGCCAGCAGCTTAAGGGGGGGGGTCCCGAGCTATGGC.

With respect to this clone: The read terminates 3 residues ahead of where the CDR3 ends, so the germline J gene completes it. The V gene is TRBV5-6, the J gene TRBJ2-3, with D unresolved. The CDR3 loop spans 13 amino acids. CDR1 and CDR2 from the germline V gene are SGHDT and YYEEEE. V lost 2 bases and J 1 base, leaving 5 bases between the germline ends. CDR3 amino acids: CASSFSGTDTQYF. The CDR3 bases that were read are TGTGCCAGCAGCTTCTCAGGCACAGATACG.

Points on this clone: The CDR3 extends 3 residues past the end of the read, so its final part is completed from the germline J gene. The V call is TRBV13, the J call TRBJ1-2; 8 nucleotides match TRBD1. After removal of 5 bases from V and 7 bases from J, the junction contained 12 bases not matched to a gene. The germline gives CDR1 PRHDT, CDR2 FYEKMQ (reference sequence). This CDR3 spans 15 amino acids. The sequenced part of the CDR3 DNA is TGTGCCAGCAGCAAGGAGGACAGGGCCACGGGTGGC. Translating gives CASSKEDRATGG. The full CDR3 is CASSKEDRATGGYTF.

Comments on this clone: Coverage ceases 3 residues before the CDR3 finishes, and the germline J gene fills in the end. The chain has TRBV12-3 or TRBV12-4 and TRBJ2-7; D ambiguous. The ends were cut back, 3 bases at V and 4 bases at J, with 7 bases in the middle. The CDR3 runs 12 residues. CDR3 residues: CASSFVPYEQYF. The sequenced CDR3 bases are TGTGCCAGCAGTTTTGTCCCTTACGAG.

As to this clone: With the read ending 3 residues before the CDR3 end, the germline J gene is used to fill in that end. The chain joins TRBV2 to TRBJ1-6, with TRBD1 matching 10 bases. Trimming cost V 6 bases and J 7 bases; bases outside gene matches: 6. Germline V gives CDR1 SNHLY, CDR2 FYNNEI. This CDR3 is 15 amino acids long. CDR3 sequence reads: CASSRDRGGNSPLHF. The CDR3 DNA, read in part, is TGTGCCAGCAGCAGGGACAGGGGAGGGAATTCACCC.

Of note for this clone: The read ends 3 residues before the CDR3 terminus; that terminus is restored from the germline J gene. The chain uses TRBV28 and TRBJ2-2, with a tentative D call TRBD2 (5 bases). The CDR3 runs to 15 residues. V was clipped by 7 bases and J by 4 bases, with 16 bases between them. Looked up from germline, CDR1 is MDHEN and CDR2 is SYDVKM. The CDR3 spells CASTSDGVGTGELFF. CDR3 DNA (partial): TGTGCCAGCACATCGGACGGGGTTGGCACCGGGGAG.

Concerning this clone: The DNA ends 3 residues before the CDR3 does, and the rest of the CDR3 is filled in from the germline J gene. This sample also contains other DNA sequences that code for the same CDR3. V gene TRBV29-1 combines with J gene TRBJ1-5, with D possibly matching TRBD1 (5 bases). The CDR3 covers 12 residues. CDR1 is SQVTM, CDR2 ANQGSEA, per germline. Trimming took 6 bases from V and 5 from J, leaving 11 bases between them. This chain's CDR3 is CSVGTGDQPQHF. CDR3 bases read: TGCAGCGTCGGGACGGGGGATCAGCCC.

Turning to this clone: The read terminates 3 residues before the CDR3 end, so the remaining end is supplied by the germline J gene. This rearrangement joins TRBV12-3 or TRBV12-4 to TRBJ1-2, with 9 nucleotides matching TRBD1. This CDR3 contains 15 residues. The part of the CDR3 DNA that was read is TGTGCCAGCAGTTTATGGGACAGGGATTTTGACGGC. The encoded protein is CASSLWDRDFDG. The whole CDR3 sequence is CASSLWDRDFDGYTF.

The part of the CDR3 DNA that was read is TGCAGTGCCCTCAATCCGGGGGTTCTTTACGGCAATGAG. This encodes CSALNPGVLYGNE. In full, the CDR3 reads CSALNPGVLYGNEQFF. V usage is TRBV20-1 and J usage is TRBJ2-1; D is perhaps TRBD2 (6 bases). The CDR3 is cut off 3 residues early in the read; its end comes from the germline J gene. Trimming took 6 bases from V and 6 from J, leaving 24 bases between them. CDR3 size: 16 residues. Germline V CDR1 and CDR2: DFQATT, SNEGSKA (reference sequence).

Regarding this clone: The read terminates 3 residues before the CDR3 end, so the remaining end is supplied by the germline J gene. The V call is TRBV11-2, the J call TRBJ1-1; D remains unclear. CDR1 is SGHAT, CDR2 FQNNGV, per germline. The CDR3 length is 14 residues. V shed 3 bases and J shed 0 bases, with 8 bases lying between them. Here the CDR3 reads CASSFTVMNTEAFF. The CDR3 DNA, read in part, is TGTGCCAGCAGCTTTACGGTCATGAACACTGAA.

About this clone itself: The missing CDR3 end, 3 residues past where the read stops, is filled in from the germline J gene. The chain has TRBV12-3 or TRBV12-4 and TRBJ2-1; 9 nucleotides align to TRBD1. CDR3 length equals 14 residues. Trimming removed 2 bases from V and 5 bases from J; junction bases left unmatched: 1. Partial CDR3 DNA: TGTGCCAGCAGTTTAAGACAGGGGGACAATGAG. Its translation is CASSLRQGDNE. The whole CDR3 sequence is CASSLRQGDNEQFF.

On this clone itself: Read data end 3 residues before the CDR3 end; the end is taken from the germline J gene. The chain couples TRBV7-9 to TRBJ2-1; possibly TRBD1 for D (5 bases). V was shortened by 1 base and J by 6 bases, with 7 bases between the two germline ends. In germline, CDR1 is SEHNR, CDR2 FQNEAQ (reference sequence). This CDR3 is 13 amino acids long. The part of the CDR3 DNA that was read is TGTGCCAGCAGCTTAGGTCAGGGCAATGAG. Its translation is CASSLGQGNE. The whole CDR3 region reads CASSLGQGNEQFF.

For this clone: The CDR3 end is not reached by the read, which stops 3 residues before it; the germline J gene fills it in. The V and J genes are TRBV20-1 and TRBJ1-1, with a weak D call TRBD1 (5 bases). Germline CDR1 reads DFQATT; CDR2 reads SNEGSKA (reference sequence). The CDR3 length is 16 residues. V was trimmed by 1 base and J by 2 bases, leaving 17 bases between them. This CDR3 reads CSARATATPGNTEAFF. Incomplete CDR3 DNA: TGCAGTGCTAGAGCGACAGCAACACCTGGTAACACTGAA.